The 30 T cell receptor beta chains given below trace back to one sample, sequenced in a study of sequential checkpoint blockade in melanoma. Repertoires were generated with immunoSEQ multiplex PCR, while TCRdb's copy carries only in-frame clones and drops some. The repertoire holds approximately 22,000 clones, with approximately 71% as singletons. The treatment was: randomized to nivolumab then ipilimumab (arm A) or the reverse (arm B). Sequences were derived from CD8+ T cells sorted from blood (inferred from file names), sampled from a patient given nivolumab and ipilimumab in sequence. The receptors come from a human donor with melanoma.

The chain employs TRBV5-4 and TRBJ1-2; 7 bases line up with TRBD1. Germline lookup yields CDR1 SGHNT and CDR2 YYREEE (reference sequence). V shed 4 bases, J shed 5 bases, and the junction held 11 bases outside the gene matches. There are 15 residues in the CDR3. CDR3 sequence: CASSDGGTAFYGYTF. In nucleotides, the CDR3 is TGTGCCAGCAGCGACGGCGGGACAGCCTTTTATGGCTACACCTTC.

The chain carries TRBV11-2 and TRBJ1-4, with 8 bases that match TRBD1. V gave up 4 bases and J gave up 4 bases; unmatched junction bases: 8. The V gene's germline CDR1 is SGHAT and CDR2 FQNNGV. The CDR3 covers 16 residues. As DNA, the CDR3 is TGTGCCAGCAGCTCCGAGACAGGGGACTATAATGAAAAACTGTTTTTT. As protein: CASSSETGDYNEKLFF.

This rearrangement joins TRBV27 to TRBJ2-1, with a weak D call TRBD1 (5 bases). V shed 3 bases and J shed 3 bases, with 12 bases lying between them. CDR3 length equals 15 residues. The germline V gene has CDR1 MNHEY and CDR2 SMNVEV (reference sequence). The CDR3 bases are TGTGCCAGCAGTTTGGGAAAGGGGCACTACAATGAGCAGTTCTTC. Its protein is CASSLGKGHYNEQFF.

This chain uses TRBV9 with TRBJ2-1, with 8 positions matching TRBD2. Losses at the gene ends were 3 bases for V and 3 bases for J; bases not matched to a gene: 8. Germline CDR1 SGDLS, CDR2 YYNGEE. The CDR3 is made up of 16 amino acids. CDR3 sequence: CASSADSGTSYNEQFF. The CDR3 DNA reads TGTGCCAGCAGCGCCGATTCCGGGACTAGCTACAATGAGCAGTTCTTC.

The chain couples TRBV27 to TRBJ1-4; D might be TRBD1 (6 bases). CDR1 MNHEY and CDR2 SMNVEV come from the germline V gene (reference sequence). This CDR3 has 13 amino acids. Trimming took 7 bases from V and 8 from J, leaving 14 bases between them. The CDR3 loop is CASKQGFEEKLFF. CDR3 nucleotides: TGTGCCAGCAAACAGGGTTTCGAGGAAAAACTGTTTTTT.

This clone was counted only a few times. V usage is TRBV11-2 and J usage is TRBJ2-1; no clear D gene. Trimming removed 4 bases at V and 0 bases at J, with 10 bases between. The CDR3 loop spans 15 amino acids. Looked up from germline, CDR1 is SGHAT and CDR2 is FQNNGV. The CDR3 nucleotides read TGTGCCAGCAGCTCCGGATCAGGCTCCTACAATGAGCAGTTCTTC. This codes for CASSSGSGSYNEQFF.

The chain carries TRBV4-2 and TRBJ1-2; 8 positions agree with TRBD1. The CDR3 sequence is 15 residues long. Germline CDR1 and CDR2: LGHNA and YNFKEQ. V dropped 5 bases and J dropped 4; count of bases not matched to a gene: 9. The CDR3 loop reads CASSFPTGATYGYTF. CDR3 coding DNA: TGTGCCAGCAGCTTCCCGACAGGGGCGACCTATGGCTACACCTTC.

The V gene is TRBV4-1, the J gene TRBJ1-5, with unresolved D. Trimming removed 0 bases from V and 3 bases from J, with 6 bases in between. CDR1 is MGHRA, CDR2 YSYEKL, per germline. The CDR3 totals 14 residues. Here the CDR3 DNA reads TGCGCCAGCAGCCAAGACCGAGACAATCAGCCCCAGCATTTT. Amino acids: CASSQDRDNQPQHF.

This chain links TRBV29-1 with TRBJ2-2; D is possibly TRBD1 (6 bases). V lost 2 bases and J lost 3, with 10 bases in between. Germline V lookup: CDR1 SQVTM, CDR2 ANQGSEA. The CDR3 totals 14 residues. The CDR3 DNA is TGCAGCGTTGAATGGGGGCGCGACACCGGGGAGCTGTTTTTT. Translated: CSVEWGRDTGELFF.

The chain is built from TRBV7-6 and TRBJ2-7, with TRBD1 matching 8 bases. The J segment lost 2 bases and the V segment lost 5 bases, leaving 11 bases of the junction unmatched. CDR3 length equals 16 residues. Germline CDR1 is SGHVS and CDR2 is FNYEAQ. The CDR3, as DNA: TGTGCCAGCAGCGTCACGACAGGGGCCGCCCCCTACGAGCAGTACTTC. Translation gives CASSVTTGAAPYEQYF.

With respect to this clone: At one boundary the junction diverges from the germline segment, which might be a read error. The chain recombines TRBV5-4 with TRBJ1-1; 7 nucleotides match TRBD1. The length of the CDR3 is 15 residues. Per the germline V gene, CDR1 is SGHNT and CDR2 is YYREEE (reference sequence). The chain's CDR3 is CASSQLPNRGTEAFF. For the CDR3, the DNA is TGCGCCAGCAGCCAATTGCCCAACAGGGGAACTGAAGCTTTCTTT.

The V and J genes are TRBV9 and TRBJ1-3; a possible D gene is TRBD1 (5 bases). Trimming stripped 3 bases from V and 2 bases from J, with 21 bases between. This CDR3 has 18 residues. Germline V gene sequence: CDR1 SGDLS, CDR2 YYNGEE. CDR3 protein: CASSAGYLDGRPGNTIYF. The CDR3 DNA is TGTGCCAGCAGCGCAGGGTATCTGGACGGTCGGCCTGGAAACACCATATATTTT.

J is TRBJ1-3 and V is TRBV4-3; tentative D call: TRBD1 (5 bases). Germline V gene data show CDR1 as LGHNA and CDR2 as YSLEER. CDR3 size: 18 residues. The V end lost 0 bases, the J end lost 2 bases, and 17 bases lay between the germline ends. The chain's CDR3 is CASSQDHLGEGTGNTIYF. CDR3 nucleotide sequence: TGCGCCAGCAGCCAAGATCACCTTGGGGAGGGGACTGGAAACACCATATATTTT.

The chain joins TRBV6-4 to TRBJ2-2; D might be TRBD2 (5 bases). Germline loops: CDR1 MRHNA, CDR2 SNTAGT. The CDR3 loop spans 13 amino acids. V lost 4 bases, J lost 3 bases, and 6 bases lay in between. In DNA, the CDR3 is TGTGCCAGCAGTGGTAGCGACACCGGGGAGCTGTTTTTT. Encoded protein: CASSGSDTGELFF.

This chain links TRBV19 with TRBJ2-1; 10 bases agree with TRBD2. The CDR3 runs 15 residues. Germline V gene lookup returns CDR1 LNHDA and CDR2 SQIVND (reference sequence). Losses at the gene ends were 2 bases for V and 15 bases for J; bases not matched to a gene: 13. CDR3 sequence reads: CASSILAGGASPGFF. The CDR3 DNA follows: TGTGCCAGTAGTATATTAGCGGGGGGTGCTTCTCCAGGGTTCTTC.

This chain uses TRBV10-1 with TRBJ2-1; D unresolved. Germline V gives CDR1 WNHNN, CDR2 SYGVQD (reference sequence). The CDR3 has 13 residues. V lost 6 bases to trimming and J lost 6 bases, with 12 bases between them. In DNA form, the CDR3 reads TGCGCCAGCAGCCTTGGCCTGTTCAATGAGCAGTTCTTC. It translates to CASSLGLFNEQFF.

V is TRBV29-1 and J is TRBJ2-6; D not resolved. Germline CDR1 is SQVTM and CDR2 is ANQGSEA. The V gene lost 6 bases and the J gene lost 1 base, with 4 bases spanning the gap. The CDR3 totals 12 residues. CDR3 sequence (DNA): TGCAGCGTCAGGTCTGGGGCCAACGTCCTGACTTTC. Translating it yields CSVRSGANVLTF.

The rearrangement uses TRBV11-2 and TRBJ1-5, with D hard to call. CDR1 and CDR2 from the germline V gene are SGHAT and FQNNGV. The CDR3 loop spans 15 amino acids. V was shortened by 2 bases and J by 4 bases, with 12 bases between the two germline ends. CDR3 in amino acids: CASSLNPVANQPQHF. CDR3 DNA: TGTGCCAGCAGCTTAAACCCGGTTGCAAATCAGCCCCAGCATTTT.

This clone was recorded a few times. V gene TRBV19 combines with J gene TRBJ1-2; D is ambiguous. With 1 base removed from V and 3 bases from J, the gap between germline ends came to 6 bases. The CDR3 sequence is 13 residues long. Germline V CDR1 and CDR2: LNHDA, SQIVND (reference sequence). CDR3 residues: CASSIGDYYGYTF. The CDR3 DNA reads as TGTGCCAGTAGTATAGGAGACTACTATGGCTACACCTTC.

CDR3 loop: CASSLYGDEQYF. CDR3 sequence (DNA): TGTGCCAGCAGCTTATACGGTGACGAGCAGTACTTC. The chain links TRBV7-2 to TRBJ2-7; D is undetermined. The CDR3 spans 12 residues. V was pared by 2 bases and J by 5 bases, with 7 bases between. The germline V gene encodes CDR1 SGHTA and CDR2 FQGNSA. The complete variable domain, with remaining parts taken from reference TRBV7-2 and TRBJ2-7, reads GAGVSQSPSNKVTEKGKDVELRCDPISGHTALYWYRQSLGQGLEFLIYFQGNSAPDKSGLPSDRFSAERTGGSVSTLTIQRTQQEDSAVYLCASSLYGDEQYFGPGTRLTVT.

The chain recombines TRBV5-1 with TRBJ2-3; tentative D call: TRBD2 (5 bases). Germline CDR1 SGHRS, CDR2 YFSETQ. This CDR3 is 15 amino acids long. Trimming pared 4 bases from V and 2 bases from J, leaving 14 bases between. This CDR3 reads CASSPEGFLTDTQYF. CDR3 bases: TGCGCCAGCAGCCCAGAGGGATTCCTCACAGATACGCAGTATTTT.

The CDR3 sequence is CASSFGLAAGGTGELFF. In DNA form, the CDR3 reads TGTGCCAGCAGTTTCGGACTAGCGGCGGGGGGGACCGGGGAGCTGTTTTTT. The chain combines TRBV27 with TRBJ2-2; 10 bases are a match to TRBD2. The V segment lost 3 bases and the J segment 5 bases; nucleotides outside the gene matches: 9. Germline V lookup: CDR1 MNHEY, CDR2 SMNVEV (reference sequence). The CDR3 loop spans 17 amino acids.

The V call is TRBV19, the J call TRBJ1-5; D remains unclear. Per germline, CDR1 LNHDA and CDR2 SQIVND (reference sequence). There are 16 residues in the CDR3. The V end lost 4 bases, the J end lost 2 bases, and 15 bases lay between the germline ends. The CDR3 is CASSTSRLSGNQPQHF. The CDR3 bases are TGTGCCAGTAGTACTTCAAGGCTAAGCGGCAATCAGCCCCAGCATTTT.

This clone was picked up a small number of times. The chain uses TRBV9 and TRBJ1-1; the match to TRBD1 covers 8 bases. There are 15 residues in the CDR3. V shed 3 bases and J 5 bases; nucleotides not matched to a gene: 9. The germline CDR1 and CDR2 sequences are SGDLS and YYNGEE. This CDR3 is CASSDTTGDQTEAFF. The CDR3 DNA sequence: TGTGCCAGCAGCGACACGACAGGGGATCAGACTGAAGCTTTCTTT.

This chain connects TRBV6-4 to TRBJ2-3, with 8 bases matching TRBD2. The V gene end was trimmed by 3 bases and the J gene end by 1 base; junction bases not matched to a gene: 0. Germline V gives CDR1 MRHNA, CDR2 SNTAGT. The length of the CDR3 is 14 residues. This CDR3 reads CASSERGGTDTQYF. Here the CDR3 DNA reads TGTGCCAGCAGTGAGCGGGGGGGCACAGATACGCAGTATTTT.

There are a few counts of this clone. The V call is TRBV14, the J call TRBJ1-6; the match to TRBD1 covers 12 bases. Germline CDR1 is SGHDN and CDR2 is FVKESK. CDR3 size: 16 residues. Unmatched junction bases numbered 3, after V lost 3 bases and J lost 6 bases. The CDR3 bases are TGTGCCAGCAGCCAGGGACAGGGGGCGTTTAATTCACCCCTCCACTTT. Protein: CASSQGQGAFNSPLHF.

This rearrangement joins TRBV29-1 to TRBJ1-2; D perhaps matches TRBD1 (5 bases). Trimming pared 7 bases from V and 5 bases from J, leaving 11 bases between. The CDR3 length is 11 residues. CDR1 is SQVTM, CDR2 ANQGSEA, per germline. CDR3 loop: CSAPDRYGYTF. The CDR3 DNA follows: TGCAGCGCTCCCGACAGATATGGCTACACCTTC.

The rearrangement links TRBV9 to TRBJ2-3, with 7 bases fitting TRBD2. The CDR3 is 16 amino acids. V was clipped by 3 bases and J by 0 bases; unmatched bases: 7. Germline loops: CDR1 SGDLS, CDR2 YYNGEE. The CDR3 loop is CASSGGGFSSTDTQYF. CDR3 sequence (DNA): TGTGCCAGCAGCGGGGGGGGGTTCTCTAGCACAGATACGCAGTATTTT.

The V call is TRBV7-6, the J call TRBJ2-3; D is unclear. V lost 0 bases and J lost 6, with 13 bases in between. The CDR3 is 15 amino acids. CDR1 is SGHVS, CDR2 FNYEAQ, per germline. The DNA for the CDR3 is TGTGCCAGCAGCTTAGCCGGGTCCGCGAGGGATACGCAGTATTTT. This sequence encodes CASSLAGSARDTQYF. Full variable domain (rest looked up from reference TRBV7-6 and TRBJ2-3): GAGVSQSPRYKVTKRGQDVALRCDPISGHVSLYWYRQALGQGPEFLTYFNYEAQQDKSGLPNDRFSAERPEGSISTLTIQRTEQRDSAMYRCASSLAGSARDTQYFGPGTRLTVL.

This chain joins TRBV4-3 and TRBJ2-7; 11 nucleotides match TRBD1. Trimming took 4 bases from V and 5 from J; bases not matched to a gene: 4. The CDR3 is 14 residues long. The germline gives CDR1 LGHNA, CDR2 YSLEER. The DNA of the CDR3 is TGCGCCAGCAGCCCCGGGACAGGGGGTGACGAGCAGTACTTC. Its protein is CASSPGTGGDEQYF.